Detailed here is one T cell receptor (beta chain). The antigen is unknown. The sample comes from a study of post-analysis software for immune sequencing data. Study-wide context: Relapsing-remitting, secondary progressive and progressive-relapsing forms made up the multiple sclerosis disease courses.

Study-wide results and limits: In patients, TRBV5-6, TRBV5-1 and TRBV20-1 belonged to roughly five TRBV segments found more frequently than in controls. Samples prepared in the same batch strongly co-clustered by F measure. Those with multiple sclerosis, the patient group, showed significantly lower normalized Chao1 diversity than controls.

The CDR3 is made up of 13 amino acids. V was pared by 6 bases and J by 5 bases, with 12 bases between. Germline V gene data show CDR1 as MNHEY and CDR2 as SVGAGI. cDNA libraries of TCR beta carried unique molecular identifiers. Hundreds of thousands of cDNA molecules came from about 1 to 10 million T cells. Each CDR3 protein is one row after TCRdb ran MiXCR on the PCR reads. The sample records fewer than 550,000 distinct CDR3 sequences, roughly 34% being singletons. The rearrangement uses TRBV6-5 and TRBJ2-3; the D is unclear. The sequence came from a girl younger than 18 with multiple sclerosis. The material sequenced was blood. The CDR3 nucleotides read TGTGCCAGCAGCCTCTCGAAGAAAGATACGCAGTATTTT. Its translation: CASSLSKKDTQYF.